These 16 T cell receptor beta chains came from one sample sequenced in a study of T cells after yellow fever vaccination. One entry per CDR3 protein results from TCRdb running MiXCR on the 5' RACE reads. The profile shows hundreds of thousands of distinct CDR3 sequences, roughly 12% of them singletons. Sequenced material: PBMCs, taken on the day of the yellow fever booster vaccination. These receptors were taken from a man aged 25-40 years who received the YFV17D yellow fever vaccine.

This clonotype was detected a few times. CDR3 protein: CASTARGNEQFF. The CDR3, as DNA: TGTGCCAGCACCGCTCGGGGCAATGAGCAGTTCTTC. This chain links TRBV12-3 or TRBV12-4 with TRBJ2-1, with a possible D match to TRBD2 (5 bases). The CDR3 length is 12 residues. Trimming left V 7 bases short and J 6 bases short, with 10 bases between.

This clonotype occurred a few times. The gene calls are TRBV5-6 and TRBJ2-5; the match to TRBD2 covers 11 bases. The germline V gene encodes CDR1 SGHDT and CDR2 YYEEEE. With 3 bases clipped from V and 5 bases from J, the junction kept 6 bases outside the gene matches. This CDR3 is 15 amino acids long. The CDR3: CASSWGLADFETQYF. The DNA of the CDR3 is TGTGCCAGCAGCTGGGGACTAGCGGACTTCGAGACCCAGTACTTC.

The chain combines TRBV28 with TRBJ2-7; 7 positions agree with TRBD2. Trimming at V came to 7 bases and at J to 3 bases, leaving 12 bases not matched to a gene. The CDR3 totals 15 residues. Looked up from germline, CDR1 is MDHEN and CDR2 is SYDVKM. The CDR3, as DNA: TGTGCCAGCAAGGGGAATGGCGGGAGTTTCTACGAGCAGTACTTC. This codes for CASKGNGGSFYEQYF.

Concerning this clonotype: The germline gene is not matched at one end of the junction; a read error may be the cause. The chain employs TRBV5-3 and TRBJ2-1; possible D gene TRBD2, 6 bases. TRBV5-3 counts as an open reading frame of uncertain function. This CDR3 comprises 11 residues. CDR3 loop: CARSEGGPDVF. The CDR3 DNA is TGTGCCAGAAGCGAAGGAGGGCCGGACGTCTTC.

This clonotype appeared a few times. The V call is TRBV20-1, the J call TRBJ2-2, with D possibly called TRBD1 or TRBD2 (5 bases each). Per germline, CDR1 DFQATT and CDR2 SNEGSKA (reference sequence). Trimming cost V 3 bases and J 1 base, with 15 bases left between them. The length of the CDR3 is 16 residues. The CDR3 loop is CSARNVGAGNTGELFF. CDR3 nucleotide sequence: TGCAGTGCTAGGAATGTCGGGGCAGGGAACACCGGGGAGCTGTTTTTT.

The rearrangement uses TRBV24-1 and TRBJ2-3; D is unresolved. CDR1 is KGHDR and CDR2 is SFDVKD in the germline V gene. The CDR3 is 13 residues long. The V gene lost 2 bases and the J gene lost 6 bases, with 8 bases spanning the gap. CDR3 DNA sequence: TGTGCCACCAGTGATTCCAACACTGATACGCAGTATTTT. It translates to CATSDSNTDTQYF.

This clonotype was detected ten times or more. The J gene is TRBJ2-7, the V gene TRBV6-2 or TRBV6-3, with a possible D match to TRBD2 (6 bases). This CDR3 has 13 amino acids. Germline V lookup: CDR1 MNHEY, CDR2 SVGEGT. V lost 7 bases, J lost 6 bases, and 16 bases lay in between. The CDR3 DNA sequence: TGTGCCAGCATCATACAGAGGGACTGCGAGCAGTACTTC. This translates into CASIIQRDCEQYF.

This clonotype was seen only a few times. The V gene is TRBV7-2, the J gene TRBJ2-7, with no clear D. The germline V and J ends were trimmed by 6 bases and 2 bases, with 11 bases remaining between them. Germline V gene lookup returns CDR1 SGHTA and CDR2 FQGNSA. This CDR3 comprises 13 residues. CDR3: CASSPGRPYEQYF. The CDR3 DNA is TGTGCCAGCAGTCCGGGCCGACCCTACGAGCAGTACTTC.

In nucleotides, the CDR3 is TGCAGCGTTGCCCCAACAGGGACCATTCAGTACTTC. Translating it yields CSVAPTGTIQYF. The chain is built from TRBV29-1 and TRBJ2-4; D might be TRBD1 (6 bases). The CDR3 loop spans 12 amino acids. Germline V CDR1 and CDR2: SQVTM, ANQGSEA. V was shortened by 4 bases and J by 9 bases, with 13 bases between the two germline ends.

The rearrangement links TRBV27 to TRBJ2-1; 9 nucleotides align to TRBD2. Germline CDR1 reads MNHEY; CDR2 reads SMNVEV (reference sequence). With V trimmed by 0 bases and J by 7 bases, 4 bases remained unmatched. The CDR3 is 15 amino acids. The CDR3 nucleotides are TGTGCCAGCAGTTTATCGGCTAGCGGGGTGAATGAGCAGTTCTTC. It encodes CASSLSASGVNEQFF.

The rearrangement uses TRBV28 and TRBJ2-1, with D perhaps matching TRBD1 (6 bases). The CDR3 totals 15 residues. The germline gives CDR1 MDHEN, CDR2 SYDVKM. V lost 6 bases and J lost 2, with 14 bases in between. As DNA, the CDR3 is TGTGCCAGCAGATTGGACAGTGAAGCCTACAATGAGCAGTTCTTC. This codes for CASRLDSEAYNEQFF.

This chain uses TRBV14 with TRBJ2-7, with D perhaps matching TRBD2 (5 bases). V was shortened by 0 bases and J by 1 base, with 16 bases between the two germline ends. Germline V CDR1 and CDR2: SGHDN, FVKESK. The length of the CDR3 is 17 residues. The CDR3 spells CASSQDLGAGTSYEQYF. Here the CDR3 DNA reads TGTGCCAGCAGCCAAGATTTGGGAGCAGGCACTTCCTACGAGCAGTACTTC.

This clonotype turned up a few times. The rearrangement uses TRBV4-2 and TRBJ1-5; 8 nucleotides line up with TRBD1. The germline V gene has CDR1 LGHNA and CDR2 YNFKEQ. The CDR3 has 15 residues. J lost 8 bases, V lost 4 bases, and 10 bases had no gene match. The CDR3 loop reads CASSPRRQGLEPQHF. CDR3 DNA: TGTGCCAGCAGCCCACGTCGACAGGGGCTTGAGCCCCAGCATTTT.

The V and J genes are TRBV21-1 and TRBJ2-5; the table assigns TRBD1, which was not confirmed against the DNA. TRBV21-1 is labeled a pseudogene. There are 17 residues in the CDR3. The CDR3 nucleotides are TGTGCCAGCAGCACCCCCGGGGGGGGCGAGCGTTCAGAGACCCAGTACTTC. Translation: CASSTPGGGERSETQYF.

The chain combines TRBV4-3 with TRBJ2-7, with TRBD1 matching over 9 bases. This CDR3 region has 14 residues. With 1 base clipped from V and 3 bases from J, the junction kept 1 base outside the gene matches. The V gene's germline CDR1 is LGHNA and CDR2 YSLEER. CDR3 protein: CASSQGDRDYEQYF. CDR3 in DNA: TGCGCCAGCAGCCAAGGGGACAGGGACTACGAGCAGTACTTC.

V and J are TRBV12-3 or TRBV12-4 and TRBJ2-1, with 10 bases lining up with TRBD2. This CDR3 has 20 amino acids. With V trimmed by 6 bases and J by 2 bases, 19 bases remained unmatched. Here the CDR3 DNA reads TGTGCCAGCAGCACAATACTAGCGGGGTCGCTTAGAACCCCCTACAATGAGCAGTTCTTC. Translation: CASSTILAGSLRTPYNEQFF.